This is a list of T cell receptor beta chains from one sample in a study of OX40 agonist ivuxolimab in advanced cancers. The protocol was immunoSEQ multiplex PCR, while the TCRdb copy is restricted to in-frame clones and leaves out a portion. The table has roughly 67,000 clones, roughly 90% seen once; the top ten hold less than 0.9%. The sample here was CD4+ or CD8+ T cells sorted from blood, taken in a trial of the OX40 agonist ivuxolimab. These receptors were collected from an adult with an advanced solid tumor such as melanoma, head and neck, liver or kidney cancer. Each CDR3 is given with its conserved first and last residue. D genes are given only for firm matches. Clone size appears in some rows only: once, few, many, or a class for an expanded clone.

J | V | D | size | CDR3 | DNA
TRBJ2-3 | TRBV28 | TRBD2 | . | CASTRAGGTDTQYF | TGTGCCAGCACCAGGGCGGGGGGCACAGATACGCAGTATTTT
TRBJ1-1 | TRBV7-6 | . | . | CASSLGQPGTEAFF | TGTGCCAGCAGCTTAGGACAGCCAGGCACTGAAGCTTTCTTT
TRBJ1-5 | TRBV19 | . | few | CASSISLNQPQHF | TGTGCCAGTAGTATCTCTCTGAATCAGCCCCAGCATTTT
TRBJ1-3 | TRBV5-8 | . | . | CASSLVSVSGNTIYF | TGTGCCAGCAGCTTGGTGTCTGTCTCTGGAAACACCATATATTTT
TRBJ1-3 | TRBV6-1 | . | . | CASFSSGNTIYF | TGTGCCAGCTTCAGCTCTGGAAACACCATATATTTT
TRBJ1-2 | TRBV5-1 | . | . | CASSLEQGPYGYTF | TGCGCCAGCAGCTTGGAACAGGGACCTTATGGCTACACCTTC
TRBJ1-1 | TRBV19 | TRBD1 | . | CASSIEAGGGRTEAFF | TGTGCCAGTAGTATAGAGGCAGGGGGCGGCAGAACTGAAGCTTTCTTT
TRBJ2-1 | TRBV18 | . | . | CASSPPSGSSYNEQFF | TGTGCCAGCTCACCACCCTCTGGGAGCTCCTACAATGAGCAGTTCTTC
TRBJ2-1 | TRBV6-4 | . | . | CASSDSDSANEQFF | TGTGCCAGCAGTGACTCGGACAGCGCCAATGAGCAGTTCTTC
TRBJ1-4 | TRBV2 | TRBD1 | . | CASSLSGTGGEKLFF | TGTGCCAGCAGTTTATCCGGGACAGGGGGCGAAAAACTGTTTTTT
TRBJ1-1 | TRBV7-9 | . | few | CASSLVSVNTEAFF | TGTGCCAGCAGCTTAGTATCTGTGAACACTGAAGCTTTCTTT
TRBJ2-7 | TRBV7-9 | TRBD2 | once | CASSPGLAGGRSWDEQYF | TGTGCCAGCAGTCCTGGACTAGCGGGAGGACGCTCTTGGGACGAGCAGTACTTC
TRBJ2-2 | TRBV5-6 | . | few | CASSLGGGATGELFF | TGTGCCAGCAGCTTAGGAGGGGGGGCCACCGGGGAGCTGTTTTTT
TRBJ1-1 | TRBV19 | TRBD1 | . | CASSSRDRGRFTEAFF | TGTGCCAGTAGTTCCCGGGACAGGGGGCGGTTCACTGAAGCTTTCTTT
TRBJ1-4 | TRBV7-2 | . | few | CASSLGGSNEKLFF | TGTGCCAGCAGCTTGGGTGGATCTAATGAAAAACTGTTTTTT
TRBJ2-2 | TRBV6-6 | . | . | CASSYRVAGELFF | TGTGCCAGCAGTTACAGGGTGGCCGGGGAGCTGTTTTTT
TRBJ2-5 | TRBV5-1 | TRBD1 | . | CASSFLQGETQYF | TGCGCCAGCAGTTTTTTACAGGGGGAGACCCAGTACTTC
TRBJ2-1 | TRBV29-1 | TRBD1 | . | CSVGATGGRTYNEQFF | TGCAGCGTTGGCGCGACAGGGGGCAGGACTTACAATGAGCAGTTCTTC
TRBJ1-1 | TRBV19 | . | . | CASSPPLGAVPIEAFF | TGTGCCAGTAGTCCGCCTTTAGGGGCGGTCCCTATTGAAGCTTTCTTT
TRBJ2-1 | TRBV11-3 | TRBD2 | . | CASSPRASGDNEQFF | TGTGCCAGCAGCCCCAGGGCTAGCGGGGACAATGAGCAGTTCTTC
TRBJ2-2 | TRBV7-9 | TRBD1 | . | CASSLQGYTGELFF | TGTGCCAGCAGCCTACAGGGGTACACCGGGGAGCTGTTTTTT
TRBJ2-7 | TRBV7-9 | . | . | CASSRAAGEQYF | TGTGCCAGCAGCCGCGCCGCGGGCGAGCAGTACTTC
TRBJ2-2 | TRBV19 | . | . | CASSMFSTANTGELFF | TGTGCCAGTAGTATGTTCAGCACCGCGAACACCGGGGAGCTGTTTTTT
TRBJ2-1 | TRBV4-1 | TRBD2 | . | CASSPTSGSAAEQFF | TGCGCCAGCAGCCCGACTAGCGGGAGTGCTGCTGAGCAGTTCTTC
TRBJ2-2 | TRBV11-1 | . | . | CASSSGAGELFF | TGTGCCAGCAGTTCAGGGGCCGGGGAGCTGTTTTTT
TRBJ1-5 | TRBV2 | . | . | CASGAGGGNQPQHF | TGTGCCAGCGGGGCGGGGGGCGGTAATCAGCCCCAGCATTTT
TRBJ1-5 | TRBV12-5 | TRBD1 | . | CASGLVRGQGHNQPQHF | TGTGCTAGTGGTTTGGTACGGGGACAGGGCCATAATCAGCCCCAGCATTTT